Below, one TCR beta chain is given with its context. The specificity of this receptor is unknown. Base-call qualities are not available, and no considerably larger clone is one nucleotide away. CDR1 SNHLY and CDR2 FYNNEI are derived from the germline V gene. The CDR3 has 12 amino acids, counting the end cysteine and phenylalanine. Here the CDR3 DNA is all that survives: 36 bases in frame from base 1. The junction carries 16 bases between V and J, which are trimmed by 6 bases and 11 bases respectively. The sample comes from a study of control samples from healthy donors and cancer patients (dated by TCRdb to 2020 to 2021). Libraries were built with the immunoSEQ multiplex PCR assay. TCRdb stores this immuneACCESS table with in-frame sequences only. Part of the clones is absent; in the studies checked, under half of the shortfall reflects unresolved V genes, and no reason is known for the rest. In all, the sample holds 35,000 to 45,000 clones, and 80% to 95% of those were seen once. The ten largest make up around a fifth of the sample.

Sequencing used PBMCs. The chain is made from TRBV2 and TRBJ1-1; confidence is insufficient to name the D gene. This receptor was taken from a woman between 35 and 50 years old with head and neck cancer. CDR3 sequence: CASSVTTPGAFF. The sequence in DNA is TGTGCCAGCAGCGTCACAACTCCGGGGGCTTTCTTT. The full variable domain, completed from the reference TRBV2 and TRBJ1-1 proteins outside the CDR3, reads EPEVTQTPSHQVTQMGQEVILRCVPISNHLYFYWYRQILGQKVEFLVSFYNNEISEKSEIFDDQFSVERPDGSNFTLKIRSTKLEDSAMYFCASSVTTPGAFFGQGTRLTVV.